These T cell receptor beta chains were read from a single sample in a study of naive and memory T cell subsets. MiXCR was run by TCRdb on the 5' RACE reads, yielding one entry per CDR3 protein. The data show around 56,000 distinct CDR3 sequences, over 6% seen once. The receptor set was obtained from a female donor in good health. Both conserved end residues are part of each CDR3. Fields, in order: V gene, D gene, J gene, clone size, CDR3 protein, CDR3 DNA. The D gene is left open where the match is weak. Clone size appears in some rows only: once, few, many, or a class for an expanded clone.

TRBV30	-	TRBJ1-1	few	CAWRMDRPEAFF	TGTGCCTGGAGAATGGATAGGCCTGAAGCTTTCTTT
TRBV19	-	TRBJ2-7	many	CASSIGGAGEYEQYF	TGTGCCAGTAGTATTGGGGGCGCCGGAGAATACGAGCAGTACTTC
TRBV2	-	TRBJ2-1	few	CASRFGPGSYNEQFF	-
TRBV20-1	-	TRBJ2-7	many	CSARDRFIGGANEQYF	TGCAGTGCTAGAGATCGGTTCATCGGCGGGGCGAACGAGCAGTACTTC
TRBV18	-	TRBJ1-2	-	CASSPQGKNYGYTF	TGTGCCAGCTCACCCCAAGGGAAAAATTATGGCTACACCTTC
TRBV30	-	TRBJ1-1	-	CAWSWERKNTEAFF	TGTGCCTGGAGCTGGGAACGGAAGAACACTGAAGCTTTCTTT
TRBV27	TRBD1	TRBJ1-2	-	CASRTGGRSYGYTF	TGTGCCAGCCGAACAGGGGGGAGAAGCTATGGCTACACCTTC
TRBV7-8	TRBD1	TRBJ1-5	few	CASSPNLRQGVEPQHF	TGTGCCAGCAGCCCCAACCTAAGACAGGGGGTAGAGCCCCAGCATTTT
TRBV20-1	TRBD1	TRBJ1-5	many	CSAHSGTAYSNQPQHF	TGCAGTGCTCATTCCGGGACAGCATATAGCAATCAGCCCCAGCATTTT
TRBV20-1	TRBD2	TRBJ2-1	-	CSARVGGGANEQFF	TGCAGTGCTAGAGTGGGCGGGGGGGCGAATGAGCAGTTCTTC
TRBV12-3/TRBV12-4	TRBD1	TRBJ2-7	-	CASSLTLRQGYEQYF	TGTGCCAGCAGTTTAACCCTTCGACAGGGCTACGAGCAGTACTTC
TRBV6-5	-	TRBJ1-5	many	CASSTTAGGGQPQHF	TGTGCCAGCAGCACGACGGCTGGGGGCGGTCAGCCCCAGCATTTT
TRBV19	-	TRBJ2-3	few	CASSIGLLDTQYF	TGTGCCAGTAGTATAGGCCTTCTGGATACGCAGTATTTT
TRBV7-2	TRBD1	TRBJ2-3	many	CASSFLSRDSRTDTQYF	TGTGCCAGCAGCTTCCTCTCCCGGGACAGTCGCACAGATACGCAGTATTTT
TRBV4-1	-	TRBJ2-1	-	CASSHFGRRAGYNEQFF	TGCGCCAGCAGCCATTTCGGACGCAGGGCGGGCTACAATGAGCAGTTCTTC
TRBV18	TRBD1	TRBJ2-1	few	CASSLRDRRSEQFF	TGTGCCAGCTCTCTACGGGACAGGAGGAGTGAGCAGTTCTTC
TRBV2	TRBD1	TRBJ1-1	many	CASSEAGYRGEVFF	TGTGCCAGCAGTGAAGCAGGGTACAGGGGCGAAGTTTTCTTT
TRBV18	-	TRBJ2-1	many	CASSPPGTVSYNEQFF	TGTGCCAGCTCACCACCCGGGACTGTTTCCTACAATGAGCAGTTCTTC
TRBV7-9	-	TRBJ2-7	-	CASSAGQKYEQYF	TGTGCCAGCAGCGCCGGACAGAAGTACGAGCAGTACTTC
TRBV20-1	-	TRBJ2-3	few	CSATDIRTDTQYF	TGCAGTGCTACGGACATCCGCACAGATACGCAGTATTTT
TRBV19	-	TRBJ2-1	-	CASGHPYNEQFF	TGTGCCAGCGGACATCCCTACAATGAGCAGTTCTTC
TRBV5-6	-	TRBJ1-5	many	CASSLRRVNQPQHF	TGTGCCAGCAGCTTACGGAGAGTCAATCAGCCCCAGCATTTT
TRBV29-1	TRBD1	TRBJ1-2	medium-sized	CSGGTGDGYTF	TGCAGCGGTGGGACAGGTGATGGCTACACCTTC
TRBV3-1	-	TRBJ2-1	-	CASSLIPPTSNRHEQFF	TGTGCCAGCAGCCTAATCCCCCCAACTAGCAATAGGCATGAGCAGTTCTTC
TRBV7-9	-	TRBJ2-1	few	CASSLVDRHNEQFF	TGTGCCAGCAGCTTGGTTGACAGGCACAATGAGCAGTTCTTC
TRBV12-5	-	TRBJ1-1	-	CASGLDRNREAFF	TGTGCTAGTGGTTTAGACCGCAATCGTGAAGCTTTCTTT
TRBV6-5	-	TRBJ1-1	many	CASTGDRGRATNTEAFF	TGTGCCAGCACAGGGGACCGGGGCAGGGCCACGAACACTGAAGCTTTCTTT
TRBV6-2/TRBV6-3	-	TRBJ2-3	medium-sized	CASSLYRGPKEDTQYF	TGTGCCAGCAGCCTATATCGGGGCCCGAAGGAAGATACGCAGTATTTT
TRBV7-3	-	TRBJ1-2	many	CASIQQGGGYTF	TGTGCCAGCATCCAACAGGGTGGGGGCTACACCTTC
TRBV6-1	-	TRBJ2-1	many	CASSFPTFSSYNEQFF	TGTGCCAGCAGTTTCCCGACTTTCTCCTCCTACAATGAGCAGTTCTTC
TRBV6-6	TRBD1	TRBJ2-5	many	CASKNSGGQETQYF	TGTGCCAGCAAGAATTCAGGGGGCCAAGAGACCCAGTACTTC
TRBV5-1	TRBD2	TRBJ2-2	-	CASSLGLVQTGELFF	TGCGCCAGCAGCCTGGGACTAGTACAAACCGGGGAGCTGTTTTTT
TRBV19	-	TRBJ1-5	many	CASSMGDQPQHF	TGTGCCAGTAGTATGGGGGACCAGCCCCAGCATTTT
TRBV30	-	TRBJ2-7	many	CAWSGSGAVSYEQYF	TGTGCCTGGAGCGGTTCAGGGGCCGTGTCCTACGAGCAGTACTTC
TRBV20-1	-	TRBJ1-4	many	CSARDQGEKLFF	TGCAGTGCTAGAGATCAGGGTGAAAAACTGTTTTTT
TRBV9	-	TRBJ2-4	few	CASSVGNGENIQYF	TGTGCCAGCAGCGTAGGAAACGGAGAAAACATTCAGTACTTC
TRBV19	-	TRBJ1-1	-	CASIRRGDTEAFF	TGTGCCAGTATTCGGAGGGGGGACACTGAAGCTTTCTTT
TRBV12-3/TRBV12-4	-	TRBJ1-1	few	CAIKQGGGTEAFF	TGTGCCATCAAGCAGGGAGGAGGAACTGAAGCTTTCTTT
TRBV4-1	-	TRBJ2-5	few	CASSQDPGGTQTQYF	TGCGCCAGCAGCCAAGATCCGGGCGGGACGCAGACCCAGTACTTC
TRBV20-1	-	TRBJ2-3	few	CSAVALRTPDTQYF	TGCAGTGCTGTCGCTCTACGAACCCCAGATACGCAGTATTTT
TRBV2	TRBD1	TRBJ1-5	few	CASSTGTGRTGSNQPQHF	TGTGCCAGCAGTACCGGGACAGGGAGGACAGGGAGCAATCAGCCCCAGCATTTT
TRBV28	-	TRBJ1-6	many	CASSLSTGSHTFLSPLHF	TGTGCCAGCAGTCTTTCCACAGGTTCCCACACATTCCTTTCACCCCTCCACTTT
TRBV20-1	TRBD1	TRBJ1-1	many	CSTGQGAGGAFF	TGCAGTACGGGACAGGGGGCGGGGGGTGCTTTCTTT
TRBV20-1	TRBD1	TRBJ1-5	many	CSARPLTGQGWSQPQHF	TGCAGTGCTAGGCCCTTGACGGGACAGGGTTGGTCGCAGCCCCAGCATTTT
TRBV12-3/TRBV12-4	-	TRBJ1-1	few	CASSFVGATDNTEAFF	TGTGCCAGCAGTTTTGTGGGGGCGACTGATAACACTGAAGCTTTCTTT
TRBV4-2	-	TRBJ2-3	-	CASSQVNTFSKADTQYF	TGTGCCAGCAGCCAAGTAAATACGTTTTCCAAAGCAGATACGCAGTATTTT
TRBV12-3/TRBV12-4	TRBD1	TRBJ1-2	many	CASSSVDRGEVSYGYTF	TGTGCCAGCAGTTCCGTGGACAGGGGCGAAGTCTCCTATGGCTACACCTTC
TRBV6-2/TRBV6-3	TRBD1	TRBJ2-1	few	CASSRQGSYNEQFF	TGTGCCAGCAGCCGACAGGGTTCCTACAATGAGCAGTTCTTC
TRBV2	-	TRBJ2-5	many	CASSEVEAVRYTQYF	TGTGCCAGCAGTGAAGTTGAGGCCGTTCGTTATACCCAGTACTTC